This T cell receptor beta chain was documented in a study of shared clonotypes between healthy human individuals. Per the original data handling: ImmunoSEQ sequences covered only the junction and lacked quality scores; filtering therefore differed. Assay used: immunoSEQ multiplex PCR; TCRdb lists only in-frame clones, some missing. V, J and clone size are taken as reported in that table, and D and trimming were inferred from the DNA itself. The sample yields about 1.5 million clones, around 97% seen once. V lost 2 bases and J lost 2, with 7 bases in between. Germline CDR1 and CDR2: SEHNR and FQNEAQ (reference sequence). The CDR3 totals 13 residues.

Sample: naive CD4+ T cells sorted from blood. Subset reported: CD45RA+ positively selected. The gene calls are TRBV7-9 and TRBJ2-7, with D maybe TRBD1 (5 bases). The source of this sequence is a man aged 25-45 years in good health. In DNA, the CDR3 is TGTGCCAGCAGCTTAACAGGAGCCTACGAGCAGTACTTC. This translates into CASSLTGAYEQYF.